The rows below give T cell receptor beta chains drawn from one sample of a study of blood T cell repertoires in COVID-19. The repertoire was sequenced with immunoSEQ multiplex PCR; TCRdb's copy has only in-frame clones and lacks some. The sample includes tens of thousands of clones, 88% of them seen just once. Sample: peripheral blood. Receptors were obtained from a human donor in a cohort sampled during active COVID-19. Each CDR3 is given with its conserved first and last residue. Each record gives: D gene, V gene, CDR3 length, CDR3 protein. D genes are given only for firm matches.

d_gene: NA
v_gene: TRBV21-1
len: 18
CDR3aa: CASSSHQNVPGQGKVAFF

d_gene: TRBD2
v_gene: TRBV19
len: 16
CDR3aa: CASSPRLAGYTDTQYF

d_gene: TRBD2
v_gene: TRBV2
len: 12
CDR3aa: CASCPGGDEQYF

d_gene: NA
v_gene: TRBV18
len: 16
CDR3aa: CASSSFRWGYTGELFF

d_gene: NA
v_gene: TRBV6-5
len: 12
CDR3aa: CASRLDSHGYTF

d_gene: NA
v_gene: TRBV24-1
len: 20
CDR3aa: CATSDRKDRRPISGANVLTF

d_gene: TRBD2
v_gene: TRBV6-5
len: 15
CDR3aa: CASSSAGLVNNEQFF

d_gene: TRBD1
v_gene: TRBV10-3
len: 17
CDR3aa: CAISPGAGQAYSYEQYF

d_gene: NA
v_gene: TRBV7-6
len: 13
CDR3aa: CASSYTGNTEAFF

d_gene: TRBD1
v_gene: TRBV6-6
len: 15
CDR3aa: CASTAPRGPGEKLFF

d_gene: NA
v_gene: TRBV6-5
len: 16
CDR3aa: CASSYSRGGLNTEAFF

d_gene: TRBD2
v_gene: TRBV7-9
len: 16
CDR3aa: CASSSGLAGGQETQYF

d_gene: TRBD1
v_gene: TRBV19
len: 15
CDR3aa: CASSAGTGFAFGYTF

d_gene: NA
v_gene: TRBV4-1
len: 17
CDR3aa: CASSQEGGGGFNYGYTF

d_gene: NA
v_gene: TRBV5-5
len: 13
CDR3aa: CASSLVRGYGYTF

d_gene: NA
v_gene: TRBV5-4
len: 16
CDR3aa: CASSLGTLRSTDTQYF

d_gene: NA
v_gene: TRBV6-5
len: 16
CDR3aa: CASSYSVGALRAEAFF

d_gene: NA
v_gene: TRBV6-2/TRBV6-3
len: 13
CDR3aa: CASSYAAGSEQFF

d_gene: TRBD2
v_gene: TRBV9
len: 15
CDR3aa: CASSEGGGSTDTQYF

d_gene: TRBD1
v_gene: TRBV10-3
len: 15
CDR3aa: CAIARGTGVIDEQFF

d_gene: NA
v_gene: TRBV9
len: 15
CDR3aa: CASSVLDSFYNEQFF

d_gene: NA
v_gene: TRBV21-1
len: 16
CDR3aa: CASSKEPSRAGETQYF

d_gene: TRBD1
v_gene: TRBV27
len: 14
CDR3aa: CASSFLFGTGEAFF

d_gene: NA
v_gene: TRBV5-6
len: 17
CDR3aa: CASSFSLVGGIYNEQFF

d_gene: NA
v_gene: TRBV19
len: 13
CDR3aa: CASHTGLNSPLHF

d_gene: TRBD2
v_gene: TRBV9
len: 16
CDR3aa: CASSVDPSGGANEQFF

d_gene: TRBD1
v_gene: TRBV15
len: 18
CDR3aa: CATSPLFRDRAIFRTIYF

d_gene: NA
v_gene: TRBV4-3
len: 13
CDR3aa: CASSQEPGYRQYF

d_gene: TRBD1
v_gene: TRBV4-3
len: 13
CDR3aa: CASSQDPTGNAFF

d_gene: TRBD2
v_gene: TRBV3-1/TRBV3-2
len: 14
CDR3aa: CASRRATSGNEQFF

d_gene: NA
v_gene: TRBV7-9
len: 16
CDR3aa: CASSSNPPGAYNEQFF

d_gene: NA
v_gene: TRBV4-3
len: 17
CDR3aa: CASSLGGSGLRTDTQYF

d_gene: NA
v_gene: TRBV29-1
len: 13
CDR3aa: CSVEDRTGAEAFF

d_gene: TRBD2
v_gene: TRBV5-6
len: 16
CDR3aa: CASSFPSGGGPGELFF

d_gene: TRBD1
v_gene: TRBV5-5
len: 15
CDR3aa: CASSLRTGGNNEQFF

d_gene: NA
v_gene: TRBV5-1
len: 13
CDR3aa: CASSLEDNLREFF

d_gene: TRBD2
v_gene: TRBV7-9
len: 15
CDR3aa: CASSQGTSGADTQYF

d_gene: NA
v_gene: TRBV2
len: 12
CDR3aa: CASSEGRDEAFF

d_gene: NA
v_gene: TRBV19
len: 13
CDR3aa: CASIPNSGNTIYF

d_gene: NA
v_gene: TRBV3-1/TRBV3-2
len: 16
CDR3aa: CASSQVGRPGNSPLHF

d_gene: TRBD1
v_gene: TRBV11-2
len: 15
CDR3aa: CATAEETGYVNEQFF

d_gene: NA
v_gene: TRBV19
len: 16
CDR3aa: CASSIVAGGPQETQYF

d_gene: NA
v_gene: TRBV6-6
len: 11
CDR3aa: CATGVYQPQHF

d_gene: TRBD2
v_gene: TRBV15
len: 15
CDR3aa: CATSIAGGETDTQYF

d_gene: TRBD1
v_gene: TRBV5-1
len: 15
CDR3aa: CASTLGTDRTTEAFF

d_gene: NA
v_gene: TRBV24-1
len: 15
CDR3aa: CATSDRSGQYNEQFF

d_gene: NA
v_gene: TRBV2
len: 15
CDR3aa: CASSEGQGFIYGYTF

d_gene: NA
v_gene: TRBV7-2
len: 15
CDR3aa: CASSPVAGPSYEQYF

d_gene: TRBD2
v_gene: TRBV27
len: 16
CDR3aa: CASSPDTGTSRYEQYF

d_gene: TRBD1
v_gene: TRBV11-2
len: 14
CDR3aa: CASSLDRLNTEAFF

d_gene: NA
v_gene: TRBV12-3/TRBV12-4
len: 13
CDR3aa: CASSNQGHGELFF

d_gene: NA
v_gene: TRBV2
len: 14
CDR3aa: CASRDNYSNQPQHF

d_gene: TRBD1
v_gene: TRBV19
len: 13
CDR3aa: CASNPRQGYGYTF